This T cell receptor (beta chain) is drawn from a study of T cell changes during pregnancy in multiple sclerosis. TCRdb keeps only in-frame clones here, not all; method: immunoSEQ multiplex PCR. The sample has fewer than 60,000 clones; 91% are singletons. Germline V gene lookup returns CDR1 SGHRS and CDR2 YFSETQ. J was trimmed by 3 bases and V by 4 bases; bases with no gene match: 5. The CDR3 runs 15 residues. This clonotype was obtained from a female donor in good health, enrolled as a control in a pregnancy study. The specimen was peripheral blood, collected after pregnancy. The chain uses TRBV5-1 and TRBJ1-4; TRBD1 aligns across 8 bases. The CDR3 loop is CASSDKQGANEKLFF. CDR3 DNA sequence: TGCGCCAGCAGCGATAAACAGGGGGCTAATGAAAAACTGTTTTTT.